The source of this TCR beta chain is a study of blood T cell repertoires in COVID-19. The wider study: Nucleic acid was either cDNA or gDNA, and it came from T cells, B-cell-depleted T cells, or PBMCs.

TCRdb keeps only in-frame clones here, not all; method: immunoSEQ multiplex PCR. The table shows some 56,000 clones, with roughly 80% occurring only once. V lost 4 bases and J 3 bases, leaving 14 bases between the germline ends. The CDR3 covers 15 residues. CDR1 is SGHRS, CDR2 YFSETQ, per germline. V is TRBV5-1 and J is TRBJ2-1, with D unclear. The sequence derives from a woman at least 80 years old with acute or convalescent COVID-19. The sequenced material came from peripheral blood. This CDR3 is CASSPLRLNYNEQFF. The CDR3 DNA is TGCGCCAGCAGCCCCCTGCGTCTTAACTACAATGAGCAGTTCTTC.